These 21 T cell receptor beta chains originate from one sample sequenced in a study of T cell responses to AZD1222 COVID-19 vaccine. Repertoires were generated with immunoSEQ multiplex PCR, while TCRdb's copy carries only in-frame clones and drops some. There are 90,000 to 120,000 clones in the sample; around 93% occur only once, and under 10% lies in the top ten. The sequenced sample was peripheral blood, obtained 28 days after the second AZD1222 dose. Receptors were obtained from an adult who received the AZD1222 COVID-19 vaccine.

V usage is TRBV24-1 and J usage is TRBJ2-1; TRBD2 aligns across 16 bases. Germline V CDR1 and CDR2: KGHDR, SFDVKD. V was clipped by 1 base and J by 6 bases; unmatched bases: 5. The length of the CDR3 is 18 residues. DNA of the CDR3: TGTGCCACCAGTGATTTTCGGGGGACTAGCGGGAGGGCCAATGAGCAGTTCTTC. This codes for CATSDFRGTSGRANEQFF.

The genes are TRBV6-5 and TRBJ2-7, with 7 bases matching TRBD2. CDR3 length: 15 amino acids. V trimming: 7 bases; J trimming: 3 bases; junction bases outside the gene matches: 12. CDR1 and CDR2 (germline): MNHEY, SVGAGI. The chain's CDR3 is CASKPTSGIIYEQYF. The CDR3 DNA sequence: TGTGCCAGCAAGCCCACGAGCGGGATCATCTACGAGCAGTACTTC.

The chain couples TRBV6-5 to TRBJ2-1, with 10 bases matching TRBD2. Germline CDR1 is MNHEY and CDR2 is SVGAGI. The CDR3 length is 16 residues. Losses at the gene ends were 2 bases for V and 5 bases for J; bases not matched to a gene: 6. The DNA for the CDR3 is TGTGCCAGCAGTTACCCCGGACTAGCGGCGCACAATGAGCAGTTCTTC. Translated, it gives CASSYPGLAAHNEQFF.

The rearrangement joins TRBV5-1 to TRBJ1-3; 7 nucleotides match TRBD1. CDR3 length: 18 amino acids. The ends lost 0 bases at V and 0 bases at J; junction bases unmatched: 9. Germline values: CDR1 SGHRS, CDR2 YFSETQ. CDR3 coding DNA: TGCGCCAGCAGCTTGGAGTACTTCACAGGGGCCTCTGGAAACACCATATATTTT. Translation gives CASSLEYFTGASGNTIYF.

This rearrangement joins TRBV10-1 to TRBJ1-6; no reliable D call. This CDR3 is 16 amino acids long. Germline CDR1 is WNHNN and CDR2 is SYGVQD (reference sequence). V was trimmed by 7 bases and J by 5 bases, leaving 18 bases between them. The CDR3 nucleotides are TGCGCCAGCAACTGGGAGGGAGAAGGTAATAATTCACCCCTCCACTTT. Its translation is CASNWEGEGNNSPLHF.

The CDR3 nucleotides are TGTGCCACCAGCAGTATAGTTACAGGGGCTAATCAGCCCCAGCATTTT. Its protein product is CATSSIVTGANQPQHF. The chain employs TRBV15 and TRBJ1-5, with 7 bases lining up with TRBD1. CDR1 is LNHNV and CDR2 is YYDKDF in the germline V gene (reference sequence). This CDR3 is built from 16 residues. V gave up 3 bases and J gave up 4 bases; unmatched junction bases: 9.

This clone showed up just once. The V and J genes are TRBV19 and TRBJ1-4; the match to TRBD1 covers 8 bases. In germline, CDR1 is LNHDA, CDR2 SQIVND (reference sequence). This CDR3 comprises 17 residues. Losses at the gene ends were 3 bases for V and 6 bases for J; bases not matched to a gene: 12. CDR3 loop: CASSMGQVDLAYEKLFF. As DNA, the CDR3 is TGTGCCAGTAGTATGGGACAGGTCGATCTGGCTTATGAAAAACTGTTTTTT.

The rearrangement links TRBV7-2 to TRBJ2-1, with a possible D match to TRBD1 (7 bases). Per the germline V gene, CDR1 is SGHTA and CDR2 is FQGNSA. V lost 5 bases and J 0 bases, leaving 17 bases between the germline ends. This CDR3 is 17 amino acids long. The CDR3 loop is CASSPAGGTVSYNEQFF. The CDR3 nucleotides read TGTGCCAGCAGCCCGGCCGGAGGGACAGTCTCCTACAATGAGCAGTTCTTC.

The J gene is TRBJ1-6, the V gene TRBV6-5; the D gene is possibly TRBD1 (6 bases). Trimming took 5 bases from V and 7 from J, leaving 15 bases between them. Germline lookup yields CDR1 MNHEY and CDR2 SVGAGI. This CDR3 has 15 amino acids. The CDR3 DNA follows: TGTGCCAGCAGTCCGCCGCGGGGGCACAATTCACCCCTCCACTTT. Its translation: CASSPPRGHNSPLHF.

V and J are TRBV6-2 or TRBV6-3 and TRBJ2-7, with TRBD2 matching over 14 bases. J gave up 2 bases and V 5 bases, and 8 bases lay outside the gene matches. The CDR3 is made up of 17 amino acids. Germline V CDR1 and CDR2: MNHEY, SVGEGT. In DNA form, the CDR3 reads TGTGCCAGCAGTGCTGGGACTAGCGGGAGCGGACCCTACGAGCAGTACTTC. Protein product: CASSAGTSGSGPYEQYF.

V and J are TRBV7-9 and TRBJ1-1, with TRBD1 matching over 7 bases. Germline V CDR1 and CDR2: SEHNR, FQNEAQ (reference sequence). The V segment lost 1 base and the J segment 8 bases; nucleotides outside the gene matches: 1. CDR3 size: 12 residues. CDR3 protein: CASSLGDSEAFF. CDR3 coding DNA: TGTGCCAGCAGCTTAGGGGACAGCGAAGCTTTCTTT.

The chain has TRBV11-1 and TRBJ2-3; 7 bases line up with TRBD2. J lost 4 bases, V lost 5 bases, and 9 bases had no gene match. This CDR3 contains 15 residues. Germline V gene data show CDR1 as SGHAT and CDR2 as FQDESV (reference sequence). In nucleotides, the CDR3 is TGTGCCAGCAGCCCAAGTGGGAGGGAATCAGATACGCAGTATTTT. Amino acid sequence: CASSPSGRESDTQYF.

CDR3 loop: CSASLGRFVYNEQFF. In nucleotides, the CDR3 is TGCAGTGCTAGTCTAGGGAGGTTCGTCTACAATGAGCAGTTCTTC. The rearrangement links TRBV20-1 to TRBJ2-1, with D perhaps matching TRBD2 (6 bases). V lost 3 bases to trimming and J lost 3 bases, with 15 bases between them. Germline CDR1 reads DFQATT; CDR2 reads SNEGSKA (reference sequence). CDR3 length equals 15 residues.

V usage is TRBV28 and J usage is TRBJ1-2; TRBD1 matches at 12 bases. Unmatched junction bases numbered 7, after V lost 7 bases and J lost 4 bases. The CDR3 is 15 amino acids. Germline V gene sequence: CDR1 MDHEN, CDR2 SYDVKM. CDR3 nucleotides: TGTGCCAGCACCGCGGGACAGGGGGCTCGCTATGGCTACACCTTC. Translating it yields CASTAGQGARYGYTF.

The rearrangement joins TRBV3-1 (or the pseudogene TRBV3-2) to TRBJ2-7, with 12 nucleotides matching TRBD2. Per the germline V gene, CDR1 is LGHDT and CDR2 is YNNKEL (reference sequence). The junction had 14 bases not matched to a gene; V was cut back by 0 bases and J by 5 bases. This CDR3 has 19 amino acids. The DNA of the CDR3 is TGTGCCAGCAGCCAAGAAGTTTGGGGTACGACTAGCGGGAGCCACGAGCAGTACTTC. It yields the protein CASSQEVWGTTSGSHEQYF.

This clone has a single count. The gene calls are TRBV5-4 and TRBJ2-2, with D uncertain. V lost 4 bases to trimming and J lost 1 base, with 11 bases between them. CDR3 length: 15 amino acids. Germline V gene sequence: CDR1 SGHNT, CDR2 YYREEE (reference sequence). CDR3 region: CASSRDTVNTGELFF. The CDR3 nucleotides read TGTGCCAGCAGCCGAGACACCGTGAACACCGGGGAGCTGTTTTTT.

The J gene is TRBJ1-3, the V gene TRBV5-1, with D unresolved. The CDR3 contains 15 residues. Between the trimmed V and J ends, which lost 0 bases and 2 bases, there was a span of 9 bases. CDR1 and CDR2 from the germline V gene are SGHRS and YFSETQ. This CDR3 reads CASSLGQKPGNTIYF. The CDR3 nucleotides are TGCGCCAGCAGCTTGGGGCAGAAGCCTGGAAACACCATATATTTT.

The gene calls are TRBV27 and TRBJ2-1, with D possibly TRBD1 on 5 matching bases. Germline values: CDR1 MNHEY, CDR2 SMNVEV (reference sequence). The CDR3 runs 18 residues. Trimming took off 5 bases at V and 5 bases at J, with 25 bases between the two ends. CDR3 loop: CASSSVKGPRNLNNEQFF. DNA for the CDR3: TGTGCCAGCAGTAGCGTAAAGGGGCCGCGCAATCTCAACAATGAGCAGTTCTTC.

The chain employs TRBV7-8 and TRBJ2-3; 8 nucleotides agree with TRBD2. The V gene end was trimmed by 7 bases and the J gene end by 11 bases; junction bases not matched to a gene: 20. Germline V gene data show CDR1 as SGHVS and CDR2 as FQNEAQ. This CDR3 has 16 amino acids. This CDR3 is CASTPPSGRPDVVQYF. CDR3 coding DNA: TGTGCCAGCACCCCCCCGAGCGGGAGACCCGATGTGGTGCAGTATTTT.

This chain joins TRBV19 and TRBJ2-2, with D maybe TRBD2 (6 bases). Trimming pared 4 bases from V and 3 bases from J, leaving 9 bases between. The germline V gene encodes CDR1 LNHDA and CDR2 SQIVND (reference sequence). The CDR3 has 14 residues. CDR3 coding DNA: TGTGCCAGTAGTAGTACGGGGGACACCGGGGAGCTGTTTTTT. Its protein is CASSSTGDTGELFF.

The chain has TRBV5-1 and TRBJ2-1; TRBD2 aligns across 10 bases. CDR1 and CDR2 from the germline V gene are SGHRS and YFSETQ. The junction had 6 bases not matched to a gene; V was cut back by 2 bases and J by 4 bases. The CDR3 spans 16 residues. This CDR3 reads CASSFTSGAQYNEQFF. CDR3 nucleotide sequence: TGCGCCAGCAGCTTCACTAGCGGGGCCCAGTACAATGAGCAGTTCTTC.